This is a list of T cell receptor beta chains from one sample in a study of tumor-infiltrating T cells and Merkel cell polyomavirus. Sequencing was performed with immunoSEQ multiplex PCR; in TCRdb, only in-frame clones are kept and a portion is missing. The data show approximately 2,000 clones, 95% to 98% seen once. The sequencing sample was made of lymph node tissue. The receptors stem from an older man with Merkel cell carcinoma. Each CDR3 is given with its conserved first and last residue. Each record gives: J gene, V gene, CDR3 length, clone size, D gene, CDR3 DNA, CDR3 protein. The D gene is left open where the match is weak. The listing skips clone size in some rows; elsewhere it reads once, few, many or a size class.

j_gene: TRBJ2-3; v_gene: TRBV7-9; len: 14; abundance: .; d_gene: TRBD2; CDR3nt: TGTGCCAGCAACGGACTAGCGGGACCAGATACGCAGTATTTT; CDR3aa: CASNGLAGPDTQYF
j_gene: TRBJ2-1; v_gene: TRBV10-3; len: 15; abundance: .; d_gene: TRBD2; CDR3nt: TGTGCCATCAAGGGGACTAGCGGGGGGTACAATGAGCAGTTCTTC; CDR3aa: CAIKGTSGGYNEQFF
j_gene: TRBJ2-7; v_gene: TRBV30; len: 16; abundance: .; d_gene: TRBD1; CDR3nt: TGTGCCTGGCGCAGACAGGGGGCTGGTAGCTCCTACGAGCAGTACTTC; CDR3aa: CAWRRQGAGSSYEQYF
j_gene: TRBJ2-1; v_gene: TRBV27; len: 16; abundance: .; d_gene: .; CDR3nt: TGTGCCAGCAGTCCGTCTGACCGGTCGGGACTGGGTGAGCAGTTCTTC; CDR3aa: CASSPSDRSGLGEQFF
j_gene: TRBJ1-1; v_gene: TRBV5-1; len: 15; abundance: .; d_gene: .; CDR3nt: TGCGCCAGCAGCTTGGGAGGTCCCGAGAGGACTGAAGCTTTCTTT; CDR3aa: CASSLGGPERTEAFF
j_gene: TRBJ2-3; v_gene: TRBV7-3; len: 15; abundance: .; d_gene: TRBD1; CDR3nt: TGTGCCAGCAGCTCGACAGGGCATAGCACAGATACGCAGTATTTT; CDR3aa: CASSSTGHSTDTQYF
j_gene: TRBJ2-7; v_gene: TRBV6-5; len: 13; abundance: .; d_gene: TRBD1; CDR3nt: TGTGCCAGCAACGCCGACAGGGTGAATGAGCAGTACTTC; CDR3aa: CASNADRVNEQYF
j_gene: TRBJ2-1; v_gene: TRBV5-1; len: 15; abundance: .; d_gene: TRBD2; CDR3nt: TGCGCCAGCAGCCCTGGGACTAGCGGGAGCGATGAGCAGTTCTTC; CDR3aa: CASSPGTSGSDEQFF
j_gene: TRBJ2-3; v_gene: TRBV4-3; len: 17; abundance: .; d_gene: TRBD2; CDR3nt: TGCGCCAGCAGCCAAGATCTCCCGCGGGGGAGCACAGATACGCAGTATTTT; CDR3aa: CASSQDLPRGSTDTQYF
j_gene: TRBJ2-2; v_gene: TRBV9; len: 16; abundance: .; d_gene: TRBD1; CDR3nt: TGTGCCAGCAGCGTAATTGGGACAGGGGGCTCCGGGGAGCTGTTTTTT; CDR3aa: CASSVIGTGGSGELFF
j_gene: TRBJ2-5; v_gene: TRBV18; len: 16; abundance: .; d_gene: TRBD1; CDR3nt: TGTGCCAGCTCACCTCGTCAGGGGGCTTGGCTGGAGACCCAGTACTTC; CDR3aa: CASSPRQGAWLETQYF
j_gene: TRBJ1-2; v_gene: TRBV6-4; len: 14; abundance: .; d_gene: TRBD1; CDR3nt: TGTGCCAGCAGGGGGGACAGGGGTAGCGATGGCTACACCTTC; CDR3aa: CASRGDRGSDGYTF
j_gene: TRBJ2-1; v_gene: TRBV4-1; len: 15; abundance: .; d_gene: TRBD2; CDR3nt: TGCGCCAGCAGCCAAGCGGGAGGGCCCTACAATGAGCAGTTCTTC; CDR3aa: CASSQAGGPYNEQFF
j_gene: TRBJ1-5; v_gene: TRBV7-2; len: 13; abundance: .; d_gene: .; CDR3nt: TGTGCCAGCAGCTTAGCATGGAGGACAGATCAACTTTTT; CDR3aa: CASSLAWRTDQLF
j_gene: TRBJ1-1; v_gene: TRBV19; len: 15; abundance: few; d_gene: .; CDR3nt: TGTGCCAGTAGTATAGTGGATTTTGGAGGGTCTGAAGCTTTCTTT; CDR3aa: CASSIVDFGGSEAFF
j_gene: TRBJ2-1; v_gene: TRBV9; len: 15; abundance: .; d_gene: TRBD2; CDR3nt: TGTGCCAGCAGTCTGCGGGAGTCGATATACAATGAGCAGTTCTTC; CDR3aa: CASSLRESIYNEQFF
j_gene: TRBJ2-1; v_gene: TRBV29-1; len: 11; abundance: .; d_gene: .; CDR3nt: TGCAGCGTTGATTGGGCCAATGAGCAGTTCTTC; CDR3aa: CSVDWANEQFF
j_gene: TRBJ2-1; v_gene: TRBV15; len: 13; abundance: .; d_gene: .; CDR3nt: TGTGCCACCAGCAGGAAGAGGTTCGATGAGCAGTTCTTC; CDR3aa: CATSRKRFDEQFF
j_gene: TRBJ2-1; v_gene: TRBV6-5; len: 16; abundance: once; d_gene: TRBD2; CDR3nt: TGTGCCAGCAGTTACTCGTGGGCTAGCGGGAAGGGTGAGCAGTTCTTC; CDR3aa: CASSYSWASGKGEQFF
j_gene: TRBJ2-1; v_gene: TRBV9; len: 16; abundance: .; d_gene: TRBD2; CDR3nt: TGTGCCAGCAGCGTCTCAGCGGGAGCGAGTGACGGTGAGCAGTTCTTC; CDR3aa: CASSVSAGASDGEQFF